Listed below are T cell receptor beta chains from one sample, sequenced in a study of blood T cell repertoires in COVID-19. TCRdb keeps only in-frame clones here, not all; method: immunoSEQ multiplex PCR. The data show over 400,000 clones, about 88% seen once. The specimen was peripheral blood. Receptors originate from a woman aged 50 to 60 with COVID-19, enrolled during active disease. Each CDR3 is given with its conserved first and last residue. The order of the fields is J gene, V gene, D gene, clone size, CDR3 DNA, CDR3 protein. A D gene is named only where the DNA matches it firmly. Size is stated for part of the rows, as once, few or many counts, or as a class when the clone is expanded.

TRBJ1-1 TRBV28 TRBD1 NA TGTGCCAGCAGACCCCCCGGGACAGGGAACACTGAAGCTTTCTTT CASRPPGTGNTEAFF
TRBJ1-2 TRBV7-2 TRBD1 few TGTGCCAGCAGCCAACTCGGGACAGGAAGGGGCTACACCTTC CASSQLGTGRGYTF
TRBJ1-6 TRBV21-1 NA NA TGTGCCAGCAGCAATAGGACAGGGGCCGCAGGGTCACCCCTCCACTTT CASSNRTGAAGSPLHF
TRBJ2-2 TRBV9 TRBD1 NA TGTGCCAGCTCAGAGCAGGGGGTAGGCACCGGGGAGCTGTTTTTT CASSEQGVGTGELFF
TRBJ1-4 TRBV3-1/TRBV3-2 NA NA TGTGCCAGCAGCCGGGGAGGGGGTGAAAAACTGTTTTTT CASSRGGGEKLFF
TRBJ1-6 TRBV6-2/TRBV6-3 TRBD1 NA TGTGCCAGCAGTTACCGTCCCGGGACAGGCCCCCGCTCACCCCTCCACTTT CASSYRPGTGPRSPLHF
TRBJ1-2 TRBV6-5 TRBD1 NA TGTGCCAGCAGGGACAGGGGAAAGGGTGGCTACACCTTC CASRDRGKGGYTF
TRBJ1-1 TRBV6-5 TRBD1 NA TGTGCCAGCAGTAAGTCCGGGACAGGGGACCCTGAAGCTTTCTTT CASSKSGTGDPEAFF
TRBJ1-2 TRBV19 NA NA TGTGCCAGTAGTATCGCCCCGGATGGCTACACCTTC CASSIAPDGYTF
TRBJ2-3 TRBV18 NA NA TGTGCCAGCTCACTCGGGTCCGCAGATACGCAGTATTTT CASSLGSADTQYF
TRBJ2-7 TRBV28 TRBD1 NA TGTGCCAGCAGGAGATTTAGACAGGGATCCTACGAGCAGTACTTC CASRRFRQGSYEQYF
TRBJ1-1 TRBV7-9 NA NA TGTGCCAGCAGCCCTAAGATTGAAGCTTTCTTT CASSPKIEAFF
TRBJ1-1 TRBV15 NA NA TGTGCCACCAGCAGACAAGGACAGCAAGCTTTCTTT CATSRQGQQAFF
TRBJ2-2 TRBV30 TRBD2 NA TGTGCCTGGAGGGGGGGGAAACTGAACACCGGGGAGCTGTTTTTT CAWRGGKLNTGELFF
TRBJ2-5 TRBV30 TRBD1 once TGTGCCTGGGGATCCGGGACAGGGCGGTCCGAGACCCAGTACTTC CAWGSGTGRSETQYF
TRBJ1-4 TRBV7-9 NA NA TGTGCCAGCAGTTGGGGAGGAGGGGATGAAAAACTGTTTTTT CASSWGGGDEKLFF
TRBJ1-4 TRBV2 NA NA TGTGCCAGCAGGGGGCAGGGGAAGGAAAAACTGTTTTTT CASRGQGKEKLFF
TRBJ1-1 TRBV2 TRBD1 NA TGTGCCAGCACTCCGGGACAGAAGATGAACACTGAAGCTTTCTTT CASTPGQKMNTEAFF
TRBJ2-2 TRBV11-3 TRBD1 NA TGTGCCAGCAGCCCGCGGACAGGGCCCACCGGGGAGCTGTTTTTT CASSPRTGPTGELFF
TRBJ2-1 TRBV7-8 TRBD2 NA TGTGCCAGCAGCTTAGGGGACTGGCGGCTAGCGGGGGGACTCCGGTCTGAGCAGTTCTTC CASSLGDWRLAGGLRSEQFF
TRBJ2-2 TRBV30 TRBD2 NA TGTGCCTGGAACGCGGGGGTGAGCACCGGGGAGCTGTTTTTT CAWNAGVSTGELFF
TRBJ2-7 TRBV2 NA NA TGTGCCAGCAGTGTTAAAGAGGGTGCCTACGAGCAGTACTTC CASSVKEGAYEQYF
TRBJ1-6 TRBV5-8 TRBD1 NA TGTGCCAGCAGGTTGACAGGGGGAGGTTCACCCCTCCACTTT CASRLTGGGSPLHF
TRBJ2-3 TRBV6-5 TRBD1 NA TGTGCCAGCAGTTACATGGGGACAGGGGGCACAGATACGCAGTATTTT CASSYMGTGGTDTQYF
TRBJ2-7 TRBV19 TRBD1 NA TGTGCCAGTAGTACACAGGGGCCCTCCTACGAGCAGTACTTC CASSTQGPSYEQYF
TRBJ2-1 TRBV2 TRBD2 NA TGTGCCAGCTGTGCTAGCGGGGGGGATGAGCAGTTCTTC CASCASGGDEQFF
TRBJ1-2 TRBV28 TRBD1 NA TGTGCCAGCAGCACAAGGACAGGGTCATATGGCTACACCTTC CASSTRTGSYGYTF
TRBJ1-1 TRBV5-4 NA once TGTGCCAGCAGCTTGGATCTCGGGGACACTGAAGCTTTCTTT CASSLDLGDTEAFF
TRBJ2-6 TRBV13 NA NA TGTGCCAGCAGCTTACCGCCTAGGGGTGCTGGGGCCAACGTCCTGACTTTC CASSLPPRGAGANVLTF
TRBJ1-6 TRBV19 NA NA TGTGCCAGTAGCAACAACAGGGCCAGCTCACCCCTCCACTTT CASSNNRASSPLHF
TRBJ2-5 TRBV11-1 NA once TGTGCCAGCAGCTTAGGTCCCATAGAGACCCAGTACTTC CASSLGPIETQYF
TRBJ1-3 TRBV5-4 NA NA TGTGCCAGCAGCTTGGACAGCTACTCTGGAAACACCATATATTTT CASSLDSYSGNTIYF
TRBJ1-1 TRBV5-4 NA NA TGTGCCAGCAGCCTCGGCAGGGGCCGCTCATACACTGAAGCTTTCTTT CASSLGRGRSYTEAFF
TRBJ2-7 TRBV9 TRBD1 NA TGTGCCAGCAGCGCCGGTTCGAGTGACAGGGGCAGGAACGAGCAGTACTTC CASSAGSSDRGRNEQYF
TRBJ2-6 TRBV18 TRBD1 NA TGTGCCAGCTCACTAACAGGGGGCTCCCATACCGGCTCTGGGGCCAACGTCCTGACTTTC CASSLTGGSHTGSGANVLTF
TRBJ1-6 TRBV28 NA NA TGTGCCAGCAGGGGGGCAGGGTTCAATTCACCCCTCCACTTT CASRGAGFNSPLHF
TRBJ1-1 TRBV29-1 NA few TGCAGCGTTGTGTGGGATCCAGGGATGACTGAAGCTTTCTTT CSVVWDPGMTEAFF
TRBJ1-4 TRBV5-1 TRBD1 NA TGCGCCAGCAGCTTAGGACAGGGGGCTCCTTTTGCAACTAATGAAAAACTGTTTTTT CASSLGQGAPFATNEKLFF
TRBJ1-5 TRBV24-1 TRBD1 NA TGTGCCACCAGTGAGGGACAGGGTGTGGGTCAGCCCCAGCATTTT CATSEGQGVGQPQHF
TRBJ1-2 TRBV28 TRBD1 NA TGTGCCATCGGACAGGGTTACGGCTACACCTTC CAIGQGYGYTF
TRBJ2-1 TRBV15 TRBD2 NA TGTGCCACCAGCAGAGCGGGGGGGGCCCGTAACAATGAGCAGTTCTTC CATSRAGGARNNEQFF
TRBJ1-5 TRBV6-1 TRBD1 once TGTGCCAGCAGTAAAGGGGGACAGGGGGCAGGACAGCCCCAGCATTTT CASSKGGQGAGQPQHF
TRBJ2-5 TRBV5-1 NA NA TGCGCCAGCAGCTCTTCAGGACAGAAAGAGACCCAGTACTTC CASSSSGQKETQYF
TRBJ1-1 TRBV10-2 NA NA TGCGCCAGCAGTCAGGGGTTCGACGAAGCTTTCTTT CASSQGFDEAFF
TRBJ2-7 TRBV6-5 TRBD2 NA TGTGCCACCCGAGCGGGGGGCGAGTACGAGCAGTACTTC CATRAGGEYEQYF
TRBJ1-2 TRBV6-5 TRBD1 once TGTGCCAGCAGTAGAACAGGGGATTATGGCTACACCTTC CASSRTGDYGYTF